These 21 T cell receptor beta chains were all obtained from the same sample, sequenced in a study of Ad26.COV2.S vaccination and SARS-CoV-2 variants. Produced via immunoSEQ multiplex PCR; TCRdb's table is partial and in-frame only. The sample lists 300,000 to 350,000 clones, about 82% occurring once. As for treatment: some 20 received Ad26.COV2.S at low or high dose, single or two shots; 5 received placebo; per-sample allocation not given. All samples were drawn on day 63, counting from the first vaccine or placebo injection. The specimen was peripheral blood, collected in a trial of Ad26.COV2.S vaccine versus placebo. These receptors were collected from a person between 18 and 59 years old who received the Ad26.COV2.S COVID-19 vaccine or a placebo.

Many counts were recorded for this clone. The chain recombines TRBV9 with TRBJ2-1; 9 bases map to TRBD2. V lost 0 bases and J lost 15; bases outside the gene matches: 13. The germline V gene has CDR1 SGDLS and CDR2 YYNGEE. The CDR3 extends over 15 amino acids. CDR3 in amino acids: CASSVEGTSNGAPFF. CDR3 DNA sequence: TGTGCCAGCAGCGTAGAGGGGACTAGCAATGGTGCGCCGTTCTTC.

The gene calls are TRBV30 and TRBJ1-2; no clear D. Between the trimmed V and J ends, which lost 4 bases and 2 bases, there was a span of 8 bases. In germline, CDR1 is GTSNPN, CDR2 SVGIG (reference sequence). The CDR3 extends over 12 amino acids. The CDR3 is CAWTRENYGYTF. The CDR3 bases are TGTGCCTGGACCCGGGAAAACTATGGCTACACCTTC.

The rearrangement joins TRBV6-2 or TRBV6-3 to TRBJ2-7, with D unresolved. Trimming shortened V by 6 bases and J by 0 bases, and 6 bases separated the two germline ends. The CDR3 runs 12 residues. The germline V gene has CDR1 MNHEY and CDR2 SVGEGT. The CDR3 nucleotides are TGTGCCAGCAGCCGGAGCTCCTACGAGCAGTACTTC. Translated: CASSRSSYEQYF.

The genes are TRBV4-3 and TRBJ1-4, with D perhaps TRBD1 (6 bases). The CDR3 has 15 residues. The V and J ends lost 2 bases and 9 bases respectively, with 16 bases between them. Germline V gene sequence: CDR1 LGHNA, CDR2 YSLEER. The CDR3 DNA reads TGCGCCAGCAGCCAAACAGGGACCTACGCACAAAAACTGTTTTTT. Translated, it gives CASSQTGTYAQKLFF.

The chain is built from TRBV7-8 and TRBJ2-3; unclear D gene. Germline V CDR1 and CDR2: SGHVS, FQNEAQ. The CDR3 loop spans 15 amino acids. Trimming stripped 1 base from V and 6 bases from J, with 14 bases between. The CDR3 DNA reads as TGTGCCAGCAGCTTAGAACGGACGAAACGCGATACGCAGTATTTT. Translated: CASSLERTKRDTQYF.

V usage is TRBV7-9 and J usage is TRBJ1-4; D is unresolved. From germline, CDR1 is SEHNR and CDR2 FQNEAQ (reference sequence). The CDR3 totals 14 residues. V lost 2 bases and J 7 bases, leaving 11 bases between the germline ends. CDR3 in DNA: TGTGCCAGCAGCTTATGGACGATTGGTGAAAAACTGTTTTTT. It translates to CASSLWTIGEKLFF. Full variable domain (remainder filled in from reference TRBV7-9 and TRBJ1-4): DTGVSQNPRHKITKRGQNVTFRCDPISEHNRLYWYRQTLGQGPEFLTYFQNEAQLEKSRLLSDRFSAERPKGSFSTLEIQRTEQGDSAMYLCASSLWTIGEKLFFGSGTQLSVL.

This CDR3 is CASSATGIEAFF. The CDR3 nucleotides are TGTGCCAGCAGTGCAACAGGTATTGAAGCTTTCTTT. The chain has TRBV9 and TRBJ1-1; TRBD1 is a possible D gene (5 bases). CDR1 is SGDLS, CDR2 YYNGEE, per germline. V lost 5 bases to trimming and J lost 7 bases, with 12 bases between them. CDR3 length: 12 amino acids.

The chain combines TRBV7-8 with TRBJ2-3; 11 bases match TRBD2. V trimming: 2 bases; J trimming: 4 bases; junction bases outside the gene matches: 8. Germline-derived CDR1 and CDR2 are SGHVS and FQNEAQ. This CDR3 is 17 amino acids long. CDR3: CASSLRLAGGLADTQYF. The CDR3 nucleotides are TGTGCCAGCAGCTTAAGGCTAGCGGGGGGTTTAGCAGATACGCAGTATTTT.

The CDR3 loop reads CASSSRTGPYEQYF. The CDR3 DNA is TGTGCCAGCAGTTCACGGACAGGGCCCTACGAGCAGTACTTC. The rearrangement links TRBV27 to TRBJ2-7, with 8 nucleotides matching TRBD1. This CDR3 spans 14 amino acids. Germline CDR1 MNHEY, CDR2 SMNVEV (reference sequence). Trimming removed 4 bases from V and 2 bases from J; junction bases left unmatched: 4.

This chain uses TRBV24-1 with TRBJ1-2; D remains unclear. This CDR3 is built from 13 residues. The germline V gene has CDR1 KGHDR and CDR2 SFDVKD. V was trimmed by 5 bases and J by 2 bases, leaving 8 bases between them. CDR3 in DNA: TGTGCCACCAGTGCGGACGGAAACTATGGCTACACCTTC. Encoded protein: CATSADGNYGYTF.

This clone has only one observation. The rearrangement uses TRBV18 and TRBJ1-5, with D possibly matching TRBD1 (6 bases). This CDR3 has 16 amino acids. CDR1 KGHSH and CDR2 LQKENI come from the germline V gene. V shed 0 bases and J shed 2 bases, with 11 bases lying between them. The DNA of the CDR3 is TGTGCCAGCTCACCACCGGGGGGGCTTGGCAATCAGCCCCAGCATTTT. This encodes CASSPPGGLGNQPQHF. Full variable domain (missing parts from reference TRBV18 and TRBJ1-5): NAGVMQNPRHLVRRRGQEARLRCSPMKGHSHVYWYRQLPEEGLKFMVYLQKENIIDESGMPKERFSAEFPKEGPSILRIQQVVRGDSAAYFCASSPPGGLGNQPQHFGDGTRLSIL.

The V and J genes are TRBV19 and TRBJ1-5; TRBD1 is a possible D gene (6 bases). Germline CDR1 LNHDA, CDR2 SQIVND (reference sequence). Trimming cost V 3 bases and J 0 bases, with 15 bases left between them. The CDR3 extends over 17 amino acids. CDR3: CASSMTLQGNSNQPQHF. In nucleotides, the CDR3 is TGTGCCAGTAGTATGACACTACAGGGCAATAGCAATCAGCCCCAGCATTTT.

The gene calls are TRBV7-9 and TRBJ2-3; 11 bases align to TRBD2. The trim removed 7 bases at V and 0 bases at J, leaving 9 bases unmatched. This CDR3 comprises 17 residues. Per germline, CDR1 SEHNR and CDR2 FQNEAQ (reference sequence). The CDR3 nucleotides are TGTGCCAGCAAAACTAGCGGGGGCGATACTAGCACAGATACGCAGTATTTT. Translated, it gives CASKTSGGDTSTDTQYF.

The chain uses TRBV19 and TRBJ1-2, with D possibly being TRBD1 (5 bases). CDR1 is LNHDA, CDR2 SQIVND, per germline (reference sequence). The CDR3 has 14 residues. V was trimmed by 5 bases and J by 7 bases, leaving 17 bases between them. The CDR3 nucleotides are TGTGCCAGTAGTGTCTGGGACCCCACTCCTGGCTACACCTTC. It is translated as CASSVWDPTPGYTF. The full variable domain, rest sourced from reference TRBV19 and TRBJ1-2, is DGGITQSPKYLFRKEGQNVTLSCEQNLNHDAMYWYRQDPGQGLRLIYYSQIVNDFQKGDIAEGYSVSREKKESFPLTVTSAQKNPTAFYLCASSVWDPTPGYTFGSGTRLTVV.

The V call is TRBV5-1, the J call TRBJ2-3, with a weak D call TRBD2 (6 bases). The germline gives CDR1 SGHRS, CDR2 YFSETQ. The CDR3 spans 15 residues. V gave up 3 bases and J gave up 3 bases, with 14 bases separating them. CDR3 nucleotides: TGCGCCAGCAGCTCGTTACCGGGACTTACAGATACGCAGTATTTT. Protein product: CASSSLPGLTDTQYF.

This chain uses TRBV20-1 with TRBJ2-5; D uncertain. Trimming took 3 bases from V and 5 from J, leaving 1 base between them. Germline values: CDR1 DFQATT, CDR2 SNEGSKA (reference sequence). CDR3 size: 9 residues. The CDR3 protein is CSASETQYF. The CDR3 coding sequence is TGCAGTGCTAGCGAGACCCAGTACTTC.

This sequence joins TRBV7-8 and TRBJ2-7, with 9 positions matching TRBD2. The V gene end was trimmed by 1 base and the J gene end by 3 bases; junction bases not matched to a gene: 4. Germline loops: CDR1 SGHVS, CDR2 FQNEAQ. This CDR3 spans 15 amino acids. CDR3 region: CASSLEAGGNYEQYF. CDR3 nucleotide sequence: TGTGCCAGCAGCTTAGAGGCGGGGGGGAACTACGAGCAGTACTTC. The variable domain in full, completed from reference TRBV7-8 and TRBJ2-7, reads GAGVSQSPRYKVAKRGQDVALRCDPISGHVSLFWYQQALGQGPEFLTYFQNEAQLDKSGLPSDRFFAERPEGSVSTLKIQRTQQEDSAVYLCASSLEAGGNYEQYFGPGTRLTVT.

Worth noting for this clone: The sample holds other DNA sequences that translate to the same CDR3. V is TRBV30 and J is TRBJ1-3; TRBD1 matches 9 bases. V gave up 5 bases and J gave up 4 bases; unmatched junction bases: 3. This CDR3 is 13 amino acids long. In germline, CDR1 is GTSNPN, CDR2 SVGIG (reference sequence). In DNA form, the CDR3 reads TGTGCCTGGGGGACAGGGCCCGGAAACACCATATATTTT. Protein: CAWGTGPGNTIYF.

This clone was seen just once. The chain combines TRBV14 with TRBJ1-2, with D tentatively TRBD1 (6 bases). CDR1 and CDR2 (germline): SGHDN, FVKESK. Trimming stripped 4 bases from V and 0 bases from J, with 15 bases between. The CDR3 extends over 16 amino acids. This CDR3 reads CASSPRPGQTNYGYTF. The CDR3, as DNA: TGTGCCAGCAGCCCCCGACCGGGACAAACTAACTATGGCTACACCTTC.

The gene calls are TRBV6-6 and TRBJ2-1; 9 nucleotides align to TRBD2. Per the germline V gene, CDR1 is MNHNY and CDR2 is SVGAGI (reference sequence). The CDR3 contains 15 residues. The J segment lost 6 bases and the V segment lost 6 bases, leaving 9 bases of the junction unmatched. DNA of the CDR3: TGTGCCAGCAGCCGATCCCTAGCGGGGTCCAATGAGCAGTTCTTC. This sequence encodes CASSRSLAGSNEQFF.

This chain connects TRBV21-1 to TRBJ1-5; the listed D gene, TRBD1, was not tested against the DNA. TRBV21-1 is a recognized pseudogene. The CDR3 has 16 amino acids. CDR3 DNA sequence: TGTGCCAGCAGCAACCTCTCAGGGGATAGCAATCAGCCCCAGCATTTT. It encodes CASSNLSGDSNQPQHF.